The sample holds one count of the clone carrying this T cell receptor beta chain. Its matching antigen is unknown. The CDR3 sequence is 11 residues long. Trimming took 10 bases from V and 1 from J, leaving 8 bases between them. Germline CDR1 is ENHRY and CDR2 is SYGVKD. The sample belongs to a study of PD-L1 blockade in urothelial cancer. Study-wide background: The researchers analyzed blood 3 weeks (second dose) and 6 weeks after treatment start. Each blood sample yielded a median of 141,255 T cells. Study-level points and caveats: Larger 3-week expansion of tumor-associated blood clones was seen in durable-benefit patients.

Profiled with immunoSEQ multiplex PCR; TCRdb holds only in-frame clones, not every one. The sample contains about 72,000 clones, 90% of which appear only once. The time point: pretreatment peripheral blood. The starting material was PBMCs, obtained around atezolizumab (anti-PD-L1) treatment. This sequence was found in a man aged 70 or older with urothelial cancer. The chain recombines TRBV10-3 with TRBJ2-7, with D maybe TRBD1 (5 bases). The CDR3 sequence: CATSGSYEQYF. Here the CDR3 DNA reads TGTGCCACGTCAGGGTCCTACGAGCAGTACTTC.